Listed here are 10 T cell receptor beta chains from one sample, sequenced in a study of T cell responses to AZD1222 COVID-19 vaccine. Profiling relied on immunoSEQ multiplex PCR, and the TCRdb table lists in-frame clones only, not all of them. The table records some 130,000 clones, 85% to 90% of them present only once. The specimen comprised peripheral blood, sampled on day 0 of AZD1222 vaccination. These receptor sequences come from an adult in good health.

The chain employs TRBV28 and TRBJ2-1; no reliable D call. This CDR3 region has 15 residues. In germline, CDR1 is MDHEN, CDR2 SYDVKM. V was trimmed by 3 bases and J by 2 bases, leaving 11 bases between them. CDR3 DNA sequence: TGTGCCAGCAGTTTGGTGGGTGCGACCTACAATGAGCAGTTCTTC. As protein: CASSLVGATYNEQFF.

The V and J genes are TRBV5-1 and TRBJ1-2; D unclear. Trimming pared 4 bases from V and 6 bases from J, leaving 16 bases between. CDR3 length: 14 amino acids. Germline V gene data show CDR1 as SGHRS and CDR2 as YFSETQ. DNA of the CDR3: TGCGCCAGCAGCCGAACCTCGGAAGGCCATGGCTACACCTTC. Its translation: CASSRTSEGHGYTF.

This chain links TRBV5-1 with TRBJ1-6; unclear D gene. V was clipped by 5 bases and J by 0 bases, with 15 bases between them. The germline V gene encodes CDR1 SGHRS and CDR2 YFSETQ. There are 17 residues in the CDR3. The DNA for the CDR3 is TGCGCCAGCAGGTCCTGGCAGCCTCTCTCCTATAATTCACCCCTCCACTTT. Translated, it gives CASRSWQPLSYNSPLHF. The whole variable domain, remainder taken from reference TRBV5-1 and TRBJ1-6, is KAGVTQTPRYLIKTRGQQVTLSCSPISGHRSVSWYQQTPGQGLQFLFEYFSETQRNKGNFPGRFSGRQFSNSRSEMNVSTLELGDSALYLCASRSWQPLSYNSPLHFGNGTRLTVT.

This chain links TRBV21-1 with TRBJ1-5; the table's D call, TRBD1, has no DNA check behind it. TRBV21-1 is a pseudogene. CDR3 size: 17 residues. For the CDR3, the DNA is TGTGCCAGCAGCAAAGCCCCCAAGACAAGGTTTTATCAGCCCCAGCATTTT. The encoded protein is CASSKAPKTRFYQPQHF.

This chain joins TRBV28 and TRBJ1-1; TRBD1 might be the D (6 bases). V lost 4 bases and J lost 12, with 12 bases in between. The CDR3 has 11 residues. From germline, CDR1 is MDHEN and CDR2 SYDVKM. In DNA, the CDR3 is TGTGCCAGCAGTTCGGACAGAAGGCCTTTCTTT. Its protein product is CASSSDRRPFF.

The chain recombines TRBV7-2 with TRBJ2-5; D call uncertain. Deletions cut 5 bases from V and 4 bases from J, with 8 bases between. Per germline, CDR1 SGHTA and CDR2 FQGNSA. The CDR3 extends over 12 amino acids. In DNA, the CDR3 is TGTGCCAGCAGCGTATCAGGAGAGACCCAGTACTTC. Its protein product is CASSVSGETQYF.

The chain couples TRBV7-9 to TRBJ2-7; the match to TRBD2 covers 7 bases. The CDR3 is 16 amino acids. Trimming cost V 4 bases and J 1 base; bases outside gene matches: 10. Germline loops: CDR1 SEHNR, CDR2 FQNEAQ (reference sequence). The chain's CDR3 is CASSSSGGFWSYEQYF. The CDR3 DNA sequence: TGTGCCAGCAGCTCCTCGGGGGGTTTTTGGTCCTACGAGCAGTACTTC.

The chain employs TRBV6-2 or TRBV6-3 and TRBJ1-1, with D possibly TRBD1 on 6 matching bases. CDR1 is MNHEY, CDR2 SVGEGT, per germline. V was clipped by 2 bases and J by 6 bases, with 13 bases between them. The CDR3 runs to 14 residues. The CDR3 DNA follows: TGTGCCAGCAGTTACGAGGGGGTTTTGGCTGAAGCTTTCTTT. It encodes CASSYEGVLAEAFF.

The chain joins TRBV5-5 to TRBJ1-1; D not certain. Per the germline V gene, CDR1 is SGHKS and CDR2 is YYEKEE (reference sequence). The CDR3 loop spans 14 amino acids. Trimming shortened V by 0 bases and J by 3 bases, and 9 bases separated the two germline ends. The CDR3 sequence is CASSLAWGDTEAFF. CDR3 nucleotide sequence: TGTGCCAGCAGCTTGGCCTGGGGAGACACTGAAGCTTTCTTT. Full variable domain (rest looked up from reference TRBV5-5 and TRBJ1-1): DAGVTQSPTHLIKTRGQQVTLRCSPISGHKSVSWYQQVLGQGPQFIFQYYEKEERGRGNFPDRFSARQFPNYSSELNVNALLLGDSALYLCASSLAWGDTEAFFGQGTRLTVV.

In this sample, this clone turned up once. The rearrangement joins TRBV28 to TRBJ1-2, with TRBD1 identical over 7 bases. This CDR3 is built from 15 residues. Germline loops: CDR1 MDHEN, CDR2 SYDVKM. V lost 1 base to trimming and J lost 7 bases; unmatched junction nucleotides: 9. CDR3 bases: TGTGCCAGCAGTTTATCCGAGGGGGCGGCTTCTGGCTACACCTTC. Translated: CASSLSEGAASGYTF.